Listed here are 31 T cell receptor beta chains from one sample, sequenced in a study of blood T cell repertoires in COVID-19. Measured with immunoSEQ multiplex PCR; TCRdb has only the in-frame clones, and not every one. Of 150,000 or so clones listed, around 90% were seen once; the top ten hold roughly 26%. Sequenced material: peripheral blood. These receptors came from a man aged 55 to 69 with acute or convalescent COVID-19.

This sequence joins TRBV5-6 and TRBJ2-4; 8 positions match TRBD1. With 2 bases clipped from V and 2 bases from J, the junction kept 6 bases outside the gene matches. Germline V CDR1 and CDR2: SGHDT, YYEEEE. This CDR3 has 16 amino acids. The CDR3 DNA follows: TGTGCCAGCAGCTTTCGGACAGGGATAACCAAAAACATTCAGTACTTC. It specifies CASSFRTGITKNIQYF. The whole variable domain, remainder taken from reference TRBV5-6 and TRBJ2-4, is DAGVTQSPTHLIKTRGQQVTLRCSPKSGHDTVSWYQQALGQGPQFIFQYYEEEERQRGNFPDRFSGHQFPNYSSELNVNALLLGDSALYLCASSFRTGITKNIQYFGAGTRLSVL.

V usage is TRBV30 and J usage is TRBJ1-2; D possibly corresponds to TRBD1 (5 bases). The germline CDR1 and CDR2 sequences are GTSNPN and SVGIG (reference sequence). Between the trimmed V and J ends, which lost 1 base and 8 bases, there was a span of 14 bases. The CDR3 totals 13 residues. The CDR3: CAWSGGREYGYTF. CDR3 coding DNA: TGTGCCTGGAGTGGTGGCAGGGAATACGGCTACACCTTC.

This chain connects TRBV5-1 to TRBJ2-1, with 8 bases identical to TRBD2. Germline CDR1 SGHRS, CDR2 YFSETQ. V shed 4 bases and J 10 bases; nucleotides not matched to a gene: 22. This CDR3 spans 18 amino acids. The CDR3 region is CASSGGTSFALEPGEQFF. CDR3 nucleotide sequence: TGCGCCAGCAGCGGCGGGACTAGTTTTGCCCTCGAGCCGGGAGAGCAGTTCTTC.

The rearrangement uses TRBV11-2 and TRBJ1-2; 8 nucleotides align to TRBD1. This CDR3 comprises 18 residues. The V gene's germline CDR1 is SGHAT and CDR2 FQNNGV. Trimming took 5 bases from V and 3 from J; bases not matched to a gene: 17. This CDR3 reads CASSPLRRLTGADYGYTF. Here the CDR3 DNA reads TGTGCCAGCAGCCCACTTAGGAGGTTGACAGGGGCGGACTATGGCTACACCTTC.

The chain carries TRBV5-5 and TRBJ1-1; TRBD1 agrees at 8 bases. Germline V lookup: CDR1 SGHKS, CDR2 YYEKEE (reference sequence). This CDR3 spans 15 amino acids. The V and J ends lost 5 bases and 1 base, in that order; junction bases with no gene match: 7. The CDR3 spells CASRDSRGPNTEAFF. Here the CDR3 DNA reads TGTGCCAGCAGGGACTCCAGGGGGCCGAACACTGAAGCTTTCTTT. The variable domain in full, completed from reference TRBV5-5 and TRBJ1-1, reads DAGVTQSPTHLIKTRGQQVTLRCSPISGHKSVSWYQQVLGQGPQFIFQYYEKEERGRGNFPDRFSARQFPNYSSELNVNALLLGDSALYLCASRDSRGPNTEAFFGQGTRLTVV.

V usage is TRBV11-2 and J usage is TRBJ1-5, with TRBD1 identical over 7 bases. V shed 4 bases, J shed 12 bases, and the junction held 9 bases outside the gene matches. Germline V lookup: CDR1 SGHAT, CDR2 FQNNGV. The CDR3 has 13 amino acids. CDR3 amino acids: CASSSDREAVQHF. CDR3 nucleotide sequence: TGTGCCAGCAGCTCCGACAGGGAGGCTGTCCAGCATTTT.

This clone was observed a handful of times. The chain joins TRBV6-5 to TRBJ1-2, with 11 bases that match TRBD1. The germline V gene encodes CDR1 MNHEY and CDR2 SVGAGI. V was pared by 5 bases and J by 6 bases, with 5 bases of the junction left unmatched. The CDR3 extends over 14 amino acids. In DNA, the CDR3 is TGTGCCAGCAGTCAGGACAGGGGGCTAAATGGCTACACCTTC. This translates into CASSQDRGLNGYTF.

V usage is TRBV6-2 or TRBV6-3 and J usage is TRBJ2-2; D call uncertain. V shed 5 bases and J shed 7 bases, with 5 bases lying between them. The CDR3 loop spans 11 amino acids. Germline V gene sequence: CDR1 MNHEY, CDR2 SVGEGT. The CDR3 region is CASSLLGELFF. The CDR3 DNA follows: TGTGCCAGCAGTCTCCTCGGGGAGCTGTTTTTT.

This CDR3 is CASSRTGAEAFF. For the CDR3, the DNA is TGTGCCAGCAGTCGGACAGGGGCTGAAGCTTTCTTT. V and J are TRBV27 and TRBJ1-1, with 9 nucleotides matching TRBD1. This CDR3 comprises 12 residues. Looked up from germline, CDR1 is MNHEY and CDR2 is SMNVEV (reference sequence). Unmatched junction bases numbered 1, after V lost 5 bases and J lost 6 bases.

The chain has TRBV11-1 and TRBJ1-3; D is unclear. The germline V gene encodes CDR1 SGHAT and CDR2 FQDESV (reference sequence). V was cut by 3 bases and J by 4 bases, with 7 bases left in between. The CDR3 covers 13 residues. CDR3 sequence reads: CASSLSHGNTIYF. Written as DNA, the CDR3 is TGTGCCAGCAGCTTGAGCCACGGAAACACCATATATTTT.

The chain carries TRBV6-1 and TRBJ2-1, with 7 nucleotides matching TRBD2. Per the germline V gene, CDR1 is MNHNS and CDR2 is SASEGT. The CDR3 loop spans 18 amino acids. With V trimmed by 0 bases and J by 6 bases, 14 bases remained unmatched. CDR3 in amino acids: CASSEAPGWGRAINEQFF. For the CDR3, the DNA is TGTGCCAGCAGTGAAGCGCCAGGGTGGGGGAGGGCCATCAATGAGCAGTTCTTC.

The V and J genes are TRBV6-1 and TRBJ1-3, with unresolved D. Germline V gives CDR1 MNHNS, CDR2 SASEGT. Trimming took off 5 bases at V and 0 bases at J, with 11 bases between the two ends. This CDR3 contains 15 residues. The CDR3, as DNA: TGTGCCAGCAGTTCCCAACGGGACTCTGGAAACACCATATATTTT. Its protein product is CASSSQRDSGNTIYF.

The chain uses TRBV10-3 and TRBJ1-4; 7 positions agree with TRBD1. The CDR3 runs 18 residues. The trim removed 2 bases at V and 5 bases at J, leaving 14 bases unmatched. Germline V gene sequence: CDR1 ENHRY, CDR2 SYGVKD. CDR3 region: CAISEAWQGDVINEKLFF. In DNA, the CDR3 is TGTGCCATCAGTGAGGCGTGGCAGGGGGACGTGATAAATGAAAAACTGTTTTTT.

The CDR3 nucleotides read TGCGCCAGCAGCTCCACTAGCGCCGATGAGCAGTTCTTC. It encodes CASSSTSADEQFF. The rearrangement uses TRBV5-1 and TRBJ2-1, with 7 positions matching TRBD2. The V gene end was trimmed by 3 bases and the J gene end by 8 bases; junction bases not matched to a gene: 5. Per germline, CDR1 SGHRS and CDR2 YFSETQ. The CDR3 contains 13 residues.

The chain joins TRBV5-8 to TRBJ2-1; D not resolved. CDR3 length: 15 residues. V was cut by 2 bases and J by 0 bases, with 9 bases left in between. Per the germline V gene, CDR1 is SGHTS and CDR2 is YDEGEE. The CDR3 bases are TGTGCCAGCAGCTTTTGGTCCAGCTCCTACAATGAGCAGTTCTTC. Translation: CASSFWSSSYNEQFF. The whole variable domain, remainder taken from reference TRBV5-8 and TRBJ2-1, is EAGVTQSPTHLIKTRGQQATLRCSPISGHTSVYWYQQALGLGLQFLLWYDEGEERNRGNFPPRFSGRQFPNYSSELNVNALELEDSALYLCASSFWSSSYNEQFFGPGTRLTVL.

The chain links TRBV5-1 to TRBJ2-5, with 12 bases fitting TRBD2. This CDR3 contains 15 residues. Germline CDR1 reads SGHRS; CDR2 reads YFSETQ. J was trimmed by 5 bases and V by 4 bases; bases with no gene match: 6. The CDR3 bases are TGCGCCAGCAGCCCGACCACTAGCGGGGGGGAGACCCAGTACTTC. Translated, it gives CASSPTTSGGETQYF.

The J gene is TRBJ2-1, the V gene TRBV24-1, with TRBD2 identical over 13 bases. Trimming at V came to 7 bases and at J to 2 bases, leaving 1 base not matched to a gene. The CDR3 contains 15 residues. Per the germline V gene, CDR1 is KGHDR and CDR2 is SFDVKD. The CDR3, as DNA: TGTGCCACCAGAGGGACTAGCGGGACCTACAATGAGCAGTTCTTC. It specifies CATRGTSGTYNEQFF.

This clone was picked up one time. The chain has TRBV6-1 and TRBJ2-7; weak D call: TRBD1 (5 bases). Germline CDR1 MNHNS, CDR2 SASEGT. This CDR3 is built from 12 residues. Deletions cut 3 bases from V and 4 bases from J, with 7 bases between. For the CDR3, the DNA is TGTGCCAGCAGTGATAGGGGATACGAGCAGTACGTC. Protein product: CASSDRGYEQYV.

This sequence joins TRBV27 and TRBJ1-6; tentative D call: TRBD1 (6 bases). The V and J ends lost 2 bases and 8 bases respectively, with 13 bases between them. The CDR3 loop spans 15 amino acids. Germline CDR1 and CDR2: MNHEY and SMNVEV (reference sequence). The CDR3 loop reads CASSLKQGGDSPLHF. In nucleotides, the CDR3 is TGTGCCAGCAGTTTAAAACAGGGAGGGGATTCACCCCTCCACTTT.

This clone occurred a few times. The V and J genes are TRBV7-2 and TRBJ2-2; TRBD1 agrees at 7 bases. The CDR3 totals 13 residues. J lost 5 bases, V lost 5 bases, and 2 bases had no gene match. Germline lookup yields CDR1 SGHTA and CDR2 FQGNSA. The DNA of the CDR3 is TGTGCCAGCAGCGTACAGGGGACCGGGGAGCTGTTTTTT. Protein sequence: CASSVQGTGELFF.

This chain connects TRBV6-2 or TRBV6-3 to TRBJ1-5; D is unresolved. CDR1 and CDR2 (germline): MNHEY, SVGEGT. V gave up 5 bases and J gave up 7 bases, with 9 bases separating them. The CDR3 length is 12 residues. The CDR3 DNA reads as TGTGCCAGCAGTAACGCCGGGCAGCCCCAGCATTTT. Its translation is CASSNAGQPQHF.

This clone was observed at least ten times. The J gene is TRBJ2-2, the V gene TRBV27; 11 positions agree with TRBD2. This CDR3 spans 17 amino acids. The V and J ends lost 3 bases and 5 bases, in that order; junction bases with no gene match: 8. CDR1 is MNHEY and CDR2 is SMNVEV in the germline V gene (reference sequence). The CDR3 sequence: CASSLNSGRALTGELFF. DNA for the CDR3: TGTGCCAGCAGTTTGAATAGCGGGAGGGCATTGACCGGGGAGCTGTTTTTT.

The V call is TRBV5-1, the J call TRBJ2-4; TRBD1 agrees at 7 bases. Germline V lookup: CDR1 SGHRS, CDR2 YFSETQ. This CDR3 is 14 amino acids long. V trimming: 4 bases; J trimming: 6 bases; junction bases outside the gene matches: 7. As DNA, the CDR3 is TGCGCCAGCAGCACCGGGACAGACTTAAACATTCAGTACTTC. Residues: CASSTGTDLNIQYF.

This clone was seen at least ten times. Other DNA sequences of this sample code for an identical CDR3. This chain connects TRBV10-1 to TRBJ1-1, with 8 bases aligning to TRBD1. The length of the CDR3 is 13 residues. V gave up 6 bases and J gave up 2 bases; unmatched junction bases: 2. Germline V gene lookup returns CDR1 WNHNN and CDR2 SYGVQD (reference sequence). The CDR3 DNA sequence: TGCGCCAGCAGGGACAGGGCCAACACTGAAGCTTTCTTT. It codes for CASRDRANTEAFF.

This clone was recorded once. The J gene is TRBJ1-2, the V gene TRBV12-3 or TRBV12-4; D is undetermined. CDR3 length: 12 residues. Trimming took off 6 bases at V and 8 bases at J, with 13 bases between the two ends. CDR3 coding DNA: TGTGCCAGCAGCGGGGAAGTACCCGGCTACACCTTC. It yields the protein CASSGEVPGYTF.

The chain is built from TRBV28 and TRBJ1-4; weak D call: TRBD1 (5 bases). The CDR3 is made up of 15 amino acids. The V end lost 5 bases, the J end lost 7 bases, and 17 bases lay between the germline ends. CDR1 is MDHEN and CDR2 is SYDVKM in the germline V gene. The CDR3: CASSPSMFRVEKLFF. As DNA, the CDR3 is TGTGCCAGCAGTCCCTCCATGTTCAGGGTTGAAAAACTGTTTTTT.

This chain connects TRBV18 to TRBJ1-6; D possibly corresponds to TRBD1 (5 bases). This CDR3 spans 16 amino acids. V shed 6 bases and J shed 0 bases, with 12 bases lying between them. Germline values: CDR1 KGHSH, CDR2 LQKENI. The CDR3 DNA is TGTGCCAGCTCGCCGAACAGGAGCTCCTATAATTCACCCCTCCACTTT. Translation gives CASSPNRSSYNSPLHF.

J is TRBJ1-1 and V is TRBV18; D unclear. V lost 8 bases and J 3 bases, leaving 13 bases between the germline ends. The CDR3 has 13 amino acids. The germline V gene has CDR1 KGHSH and CDR2 LQKENI. CDR3 coding DNA: TGTGCCAGCGGACTAGGTTCCCACACTGAAGCTTTCTTT. This encodes CASGLGSHTEAFF.

CDR3 coding DNA: TGTGCCAGCAGCTTAATAGCGGGGGGCCAAGAGACCCAGTACTTC. It codes for CASSLIAGGQETQYF. The J gene is TRBJ2-5, the V gene TRBV7-9; 10 bases agree with TRBD2. V dropped 2 bases and J dropped 1; count of bases not matched to a gene: 1. Germline V gene sequence: CDR1 SEHNR, CDR2 FQNEAQ (reference sequence). This CDR3 comprises 15 residues.

The chain joins TRBV7-9 to TRBJ1-2, with unresolved D. The CDR3 runs to 13 residues. Looked up from germline, CDR1 is SEHNR and CDR2 is FQNEAQ (reference sequence). Trimming took 1 base from V and 7 from J, leaving 10 bases between them. As DNA, the CDR3 is TGTGCCAGCAGCTTAGAAGAGGAGACTGGCTACACCTTC. The encoded protein is CASSLEEETGYTF.

This chain uses TRBV5-6 with TRBJ2-5, with TRBD1 as a possible D gene (6 bases). With 2 bases removed from V and 5 bases from J, the gap between germline ends came to 10 bases. CDR3 length: 13 residues. Germline assignment: CDR1 SGHDT and CDR2 YYEEEE. The CDR3 DNA reads TGTGCCAGCAGCTTTCCAGGGGTTGAGACCCAGTACTTC. This codes for CASSFPGVETQYF. Complete variable domain (other parts from reference TRBV5-6 and TRBJ2-5): DAGVTQSPTHLIKTRGQQVTLRCSPKSGHDTVSWYQQALGQGPQFIFQYYEEEERQRGNFPDRFSGHQFPNYSSELNVNALLLGDSALYLCASSFPGVETQYFGPGTRLLVL.